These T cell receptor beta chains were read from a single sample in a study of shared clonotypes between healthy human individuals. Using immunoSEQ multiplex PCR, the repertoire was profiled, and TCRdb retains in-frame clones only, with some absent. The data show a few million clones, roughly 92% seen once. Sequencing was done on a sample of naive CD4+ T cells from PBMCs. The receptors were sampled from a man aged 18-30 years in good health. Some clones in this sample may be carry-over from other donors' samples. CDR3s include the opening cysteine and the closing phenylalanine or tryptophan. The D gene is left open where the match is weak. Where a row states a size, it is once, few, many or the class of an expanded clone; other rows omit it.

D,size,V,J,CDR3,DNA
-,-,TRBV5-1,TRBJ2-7,CASSLEAGSYEQYF,TGCGCCAGCAGCTTGGAGGCCGGCTCCTACGAGCAGTACTTC
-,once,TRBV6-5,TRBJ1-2,CASSYRAGNGYTF,TGTGCCAGCAGTTACAGGGCAGGGAATGGCTACACCTTC
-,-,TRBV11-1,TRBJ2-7,CASSLGSSGRNYEQYF,TGTGCCAGCAGCTTGGGGAGCAGCGGGCGCAACTACGAGCAGTACTTC
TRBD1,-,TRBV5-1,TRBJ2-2,CASSWGQGTNTGELFF,TGCGCCAGCAGCTGGGGACAGGGAACCAACACCGGGGAGCTGTTTTTT
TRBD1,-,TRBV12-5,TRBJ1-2,CASGFPGQGRGYTF,TGTGCTAGTGGTTTCCCGGGACAGGGCCGGGGCTACACCTTC
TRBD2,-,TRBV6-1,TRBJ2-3,CASTLAGPTDTQYF,TGTGCCAGTACTCTAGCGGGCCCCACAGATACGCAGTATTTT
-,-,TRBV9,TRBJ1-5,CASTQSGEHNQPQHF,TGTGCCAGCACCCAATCCGGGGAGCACAATCAGCCCCAGCATTTT
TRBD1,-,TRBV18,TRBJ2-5,CASSSLQGALAETQYF,TGTGCCAGCTCATCCCTTCAGGGGGCGCTCGCCGAGACCCAGTACTTC
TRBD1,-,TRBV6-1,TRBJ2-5,CASSEARGLQETQYF,TGTGCCAGCAGTGAAGCCAGGGGGCTACAAGAGACCCAGTACTTC
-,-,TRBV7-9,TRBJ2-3,CASRTSGADTQYF,TGTGCCAGCAGGACCTCAGGGGCAGATACGCAGTATTTT
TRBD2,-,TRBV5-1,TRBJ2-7,CASSLAWFGLAGGPGYEQYF,TGCGCCAGCAGCTTGGCTTGGTTTGGCCTAGCGGGAGGGCCTGGGTACGAGCAGTACTTC
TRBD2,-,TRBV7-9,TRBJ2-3,CASSREGPSTDTQYF,TGTGCCAGCAGCCGGGAGGGGCCTAGCACAGATACGCAGTATTTT
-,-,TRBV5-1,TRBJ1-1,CASSSIQGSNTEAFF,TGCGCCAGCAGCTCCATCCAGGGGTCGAACACTGAAGCTTTCTTT
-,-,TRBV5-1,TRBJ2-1,CASSPFRLGHDYNEQFF,TGCGCCAGCAGCCCCTTTAGGCTAGGACACGACTACAATGAGCAGTTCTTC
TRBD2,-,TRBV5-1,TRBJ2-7,CASSQELAGDNEQYF,TGCGCCAGCAGTCAAGAACTAGCGGGAGACAACGAGCAGTACTTC
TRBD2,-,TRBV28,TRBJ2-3,CATGTTDTDTQYF,TGTGCCACCGGGACTACGGACACAGATACGCAGTATTTT
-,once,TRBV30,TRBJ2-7,CAWGSSYEQYF,TGTGCCTGGGGCAGCTCCTACGAGCAGTACTTC
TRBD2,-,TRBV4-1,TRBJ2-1,CASSKTSGSYNEQFF,TGCGCCAGCAGCAAGACTAGCGGGTCCTACAATGAGCAGTTCTTC
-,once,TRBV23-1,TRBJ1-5,CASSLRRTSPNQPQHF,TGCGCCAGCAGTCTCCGGCGCACCTCCCCTAATCAGCCCCAGCATTTT
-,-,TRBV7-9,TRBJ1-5,CASSRGSYGNQPQHF,TGTGCCAGCAGCCGGGGATCATACGGCAATCAGCCCCAGCATTTT
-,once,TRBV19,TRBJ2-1,CASSIQYRDNEQFF,TGTGCCAGTAGTATCCAGTACAGGGACAATGAGCAGTTCTTC
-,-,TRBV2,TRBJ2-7,CASSGETFEQYF,TGTGCCAGCTCTGGGGAGACTTTCGAGCAGTACTTC
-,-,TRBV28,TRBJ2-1,CASSLSGNRQFF,TGTGCCAGCAGTTTATCGGGCAATCGGCAGTTCTTC
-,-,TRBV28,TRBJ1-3,CASSLMGAVHTIYF,TGTGCCAGCAGTTTAATGGGGGCGGTACACACCATATATTTT
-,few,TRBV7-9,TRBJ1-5,CASSLENSNQPQHF,TGTGCCAGCAGCTTAGAAAATAGCAATCAGCCCCAGCATTTT
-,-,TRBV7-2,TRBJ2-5,CASSFQSGARETQYF,TGTGCCAGCAGCTTTCAATCGGGGGCGCGGGAGACCCAGTACTTC
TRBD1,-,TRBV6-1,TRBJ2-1,CASRRDSSQWGFF,TGTGCCAGCAGGAGGGACAGTTCACAATGGGGGTTCTTC
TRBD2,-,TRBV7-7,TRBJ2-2,CASSSTSGGSTGELFF,TGTGCCAGCAGCTCGACTAGCGGGGGCAGCACCGGGGAGCTGTTTTTT
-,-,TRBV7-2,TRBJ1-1,CASSPGGRRVAFF,TGTGCCAGCAGCCCGGGCGGAAGGCGCGTAGCTTTCTTT
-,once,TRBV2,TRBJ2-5,CASSVYAGTQYF,TGTGCCAGCAGTGTTTACGCCGGGACCCAGTACTTC
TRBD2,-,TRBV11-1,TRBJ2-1,CASSLAGGSYNEQFF,TGTGCCAGCAGCCTAGCGGGAGGATCCTACAATGAGCAGTTCTTC